These 17 T cell receptor beta chains were all obtained from the same sample, sequenced in a study of blood T cell repertoires in COVID-19. Repertoires were generated with immunoSEQ multiplex PCR, while TCRdb's copy carries only in-frame clones and drops some. The top ten hold around 16% of the sample, which has roughly 250,000 clones, about 80% seen once. Sequenced: peripheral blood. The receptors were gathered from a person aged 70 to 79 with COVID-19, enrolled during active disease.

The rearrangement uses TRBV14 and TRBJ2-7; D call uncertain. The CDR3 extends over 13 amino acids. Between the trimmed V and J ends, which lost 2 bases and 7 bases, there was a span of 12 bases. Germline CDR1 SGHDN, CDR2 FVKESK. The CDR3 bases are TGTGCCAGCAGCCAATCAGGTGGCAGTGAGCAGTACTTC. This gives the protein CASSQSGGSEQYF.

The genes are TRBV10-1 and TRBJ2-5; D gene ambiguous. V was trimmed by 0 bases and J by 5 bases, leaving 13 bases between them. Germline V gene data show CDR1 as WNHNN and CDR2 as SYGVQD (reference sequence). CDR3 size: 15 residues. CDR3 residues: CASSESERMTETQYF. In nucleotides, the CDR3 is TGCGCCAGCAGTGAGTCTGAGAGGATGACGGAGACCCAGTACTTC.

The chain combines TRBV6-2 or TRBV6-3 with TRBJ2-1; 7 positions agree with TRBD2. V lost 0 bases, J lost 1 base, and 3 bases stayed unmatched. From germline, CDR1 is MNHEY and CDR2 SVGEGT. The CDR3 runs 16 residues. The CDR3 here is CASSYSMGGSYNEQFF. The CDR3 nucleotides are TGTGCCAGCAGTTACTCGATGGGAGGGTCCTACAATGAGCAGTTCTTC.

V gene TRBV11-2 combines with J gene TRBJ2-2, with TRBD2 matching over 13 bases. The CDR3 contains 15 residues. Germline V gives CDR1 SGHAT, CDR2 FQNNGV. V dropped 5 bases and J dropped 7; count of bases not matched to a gene: 4. The CDR3 region has the DNA TGTGCCAGCAGCGCAAGACTAGCGGGGGGCGGGGAGCTGTTTTTT. Its protein is CASSARLAGGGELFF.

The rearrangement uses TRBV6-6 and TRBJ2-6, with TRBD1 matching over 8 bases. V gave up 5 bases and J gave up 0 bases; unmatched junction bases: 6. CDR3 length: 17 amino acids. CDR1 MNHNY and CDR2 SVGAGI come from the germline V gene (reference sequence). The chain's CDR3 is CASSPGGLLSGANVLTF. CDR3 DNA: TGTGCCAGCAGTCCAGGGGGCCTTCTCTCTGGGGCCAACGTCCTGACTTTC.

The chain is built from TRBV5-4 and TRBJ2-5; 7 positions agree with TRBD2. The junction had 7 bases not matched to a gene; V was cut back by 4 bases and J by 1 base. The CDR3 sequence is 15 residues long. Germline-derived CDR1 and CDR2 are SGHNT and YYREEE (reference sequence). The CDR3 DNA reads as TGTGCCAGCAGCAGGGCCCCGGGGGGCCAAGAGACCCAGTACTTC. The encoded protein is CASSRAPGGQETQYF.

The chain recombines TRBV11-2 with TRBJ1-4, with D perhaps matching TRBD1 (5 bases). Germline CDR1 is SGHAT and CDR2 is FQNNGV. The CDR3 length is 14 residues. V dropped 3 bases and J dropped 8 bases, with 13 bases sitting between them. The CDR3 is CASSFRTPPEKLFF. The CDR3 DNA follows: TGTGCCAGCAGCTTCAGGACACCCCCAGAAAAACTGTTTTTT. Filled out from reference TRBV11-2 and TRBJ1-4, the complete variable domain reads EAGVAQSPRYKIIEKRQSVAFWCNPISGHATLYWYQQILGQGPKLLIQFQNNGVVDDSQLPKDRFSAERLKGVDSTLKIQPAKLEDSAVYLCASSFRTPPEKLFFGSGTQLSVL.

This clone has a single count. The V call is TRBV15, the J call TRBJ2-1, with D perhaps TRBD1 (7 bases). The V end lost 6 bases, the J end lost 8 bases, and 11 bases lay between the germline ends. CDR1 is LNHNV, CDR2 YYDKDF, per germline (reference sequence). CDR3 length: 12 residues. In nucleotides, the CDR3 is TGTGCCACCAGTTCCAGGGGGGATGAGCAGTTCTTC. It translates to CATSSRGDEQFF.

The table lists this clone with a few counts. This rearrangement joins TRBV6-5 to TRBJ1-3; possibly TRBD1 for D (5 bases). V lost 6 bases and J 0 bases, leaving 12 bases between the germline ends. Germline V gene sequence: CDR1 MNHEY, CDR2 SVGAGI. This CDR3 has 15 residues. The CDR3 bases are TGTGCCAGCAGGGGGGGGGATGTCTCTGGAAACACCATATATTTT. Translation: CASRGGDVSGNTIYF.

Remarks on this clone: The sample has other DNA sequences that encode this CDR3 too. The J gene is TRBJ1-5, the V gene TRBV28, with a possible D match to TRBD1 (6 bases). Trimming took 6 bases from V and 1 from J, leaving 13 bases between them. This CDR3 is 15 amino acids long. Looked up from germline, CDR1 is MDHEN and CDR2 is SYDVKM. CDR3: CASSLRGASNQPQHF. CDR3 bases: TGTGCCAGCAGCCTGCGGGGGGCCAGCAATCAGCCCCAGCATTTT.

The chain joins TRBV6-5 to TRBJ1-6; D ambiguous. V was trimmed by 0 bases and J by 7 bases, leaving 13 bases between them. This CDR3 is 16 amino acids long. In germline, CDR1 is MNHEY, CDR2 SVGAGI. CDR3: CASSYSTAQANSPLHF. The CDR3 coding sequence is TGTGCCAGCAGTTACTCGACGGCCCAGGCGAATTCACCCCTCCACTTT.

The V and J genes are TRBV9 and TRBJ1-2; D remains unclear. The CDR3 has 13 residues. V lost 0 bases and J 7 bases, leaving 10 bases between the germline ends. Germline CDR1 and CDR2: SGDLS and YYNGEE. CDR3 residues: CASSVEGRRGYTF. The CDR3 region has the DNA TGTGCCAGCAGCGTAGAAGGGAGACGTGGCTACACCTTC.

The V gene is TRBV7-8, the J gene TRBJ2-2, with 7 bases aligning to TRBD1. Germline lookup yields CDR1 SGHVS and CDR2 FQNEAQ. The junction had 5 bases not matched to a gene; V was cut back by 8 bases and J by 2 bases. The CDR3 spans 14 residues. CDR3 region: CASRTGANTGELFF. In DNA, the CDR3 is TGTGCCAGCCGAACAGGGGCCAACACCGGGGAGCTGTTTTTT.

This clone came up a few times. The chain combines TRBV29-1 with TRBJ2-3; TRBD2 agrees at 7 bases. V was pared by 7 bases and J by 1 base, with 8 bases of the junction left unmatched. From germline, CDR1 is SQVTM and CDR2 ANQGSEA. There are 14 residues in the CDR3. The CDR3 DNA reads as TGCAGCGCTAGCGGCCGCGGGGGCACAGATACGCAGTATTTT. Protein sequence: CSASGRGGTDTQYF.

About this clone itself: The same CDR3 arises from other DNA sequences in this sample as well. CDR3 in amino acids: CASSTSGNTDTQYF. Written as DNA, the CDR3 is TGTGCCAGCAGCACTAGCGGAAACACAGATACGCAGTATTTT. This chain links TRBV7-9 with TRBJ2-3; 8 bases are a match to TRBD2. Germline V gives CDR1 SEHNR, CDR2 FQNEAQ (reference sequence). The J segment lost 2 bases and the V segment lost 5 bases, leaving 3 bases of the junction unmatched. This CDR3 has 14 amino acids.

J is TRBJ2-3 and V is TRBV6-1; D is perhaps TRBD2 (5 bases). Per germline, CDR1 MNHNS and CDR2 SASEGT. This CDR3 is built from 13 residues. Trimming shortened V by 3 bases and J by 10 bases, and 14 bases separated the two germline ends. The CDR3: CASSERTHSAQYF. Here the CDR3 DNA reads TGTGCCAGCAGTGAGCGGACTCACTCGGCGCAGTATTTT.

This chain connects TRBV7-2 to TRBJ2-7, with 8 bases lining up with TRBD2. With 3 bases clipped from V and 2 bases from J, the junction kept 6 bases outside the gene matches. Germline V CDR1 and CDR2: SGHTA, FQGNSA. This CDR3 comprises 15 residues. The CDR3 DNA sequence: TGTGCCAGCAGCTTTCACGGGGGGGCTACCTACGAGCAGTACTTC. It encodes CASSFHGGATYEQYF.